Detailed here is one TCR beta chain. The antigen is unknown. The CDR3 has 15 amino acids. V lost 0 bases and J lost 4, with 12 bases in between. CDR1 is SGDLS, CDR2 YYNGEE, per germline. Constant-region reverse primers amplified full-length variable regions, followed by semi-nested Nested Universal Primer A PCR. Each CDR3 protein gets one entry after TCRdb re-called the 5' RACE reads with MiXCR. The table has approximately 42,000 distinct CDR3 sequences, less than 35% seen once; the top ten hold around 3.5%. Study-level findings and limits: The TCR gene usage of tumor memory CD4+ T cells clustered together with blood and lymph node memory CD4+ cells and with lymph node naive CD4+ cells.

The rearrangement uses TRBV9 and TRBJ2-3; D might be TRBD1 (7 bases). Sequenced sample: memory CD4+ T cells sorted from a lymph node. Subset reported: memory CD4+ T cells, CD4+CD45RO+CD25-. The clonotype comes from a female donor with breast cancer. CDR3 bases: TGTGCCAGCAGCGTAGTAGGAGGGGGCGCAGATACGCAGTATTTT. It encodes CASSVVGGGADTQYF.